Sequencing of this T cell receptor beta chain was carried out in a study of T cell responses to AZD1222 COVID-19 vaccine. Study-wide results and caveats: Every sample of the repertoires postdated the peak T cell response. Clonal diversity was possibly underestimated, and the donors were mostly white British, with more females.

This CDR3 spans 13 amino acids. V dropped 1 base and J dropped 4 bases, with 7 bases sitting between them. The germline gives CDR1 LNHNV, CDR2 YYDKDF (reference sequence). Researchers grouped second doses given at about 4 or about 12 weeks into one pool. As to this clone: Antigen: not known.

Only in-frame clones appear in the TCRdb table, and some are missing; sequencing was by immunoSEQ multiplex PCR. The sample includes roughly 40,000 clones, roughly 87% of them seen just once. The V and J genes are TRBV15 and TRBJ1-2, with D tentatively TRBD1 (5 bases). Sequences were derived from peripheral blood, sampled 28 days after the second AZD1222 dose. The receptor was isolated from an adult who received the AZD1222 COVID-19 vaccine. The CDR3 spells CATSRGRAYGYTF. In DNA form, the CDR3 reads TGTGCCACCAGCAGAGGCAGGGCCTATGGCTACACCTTC.